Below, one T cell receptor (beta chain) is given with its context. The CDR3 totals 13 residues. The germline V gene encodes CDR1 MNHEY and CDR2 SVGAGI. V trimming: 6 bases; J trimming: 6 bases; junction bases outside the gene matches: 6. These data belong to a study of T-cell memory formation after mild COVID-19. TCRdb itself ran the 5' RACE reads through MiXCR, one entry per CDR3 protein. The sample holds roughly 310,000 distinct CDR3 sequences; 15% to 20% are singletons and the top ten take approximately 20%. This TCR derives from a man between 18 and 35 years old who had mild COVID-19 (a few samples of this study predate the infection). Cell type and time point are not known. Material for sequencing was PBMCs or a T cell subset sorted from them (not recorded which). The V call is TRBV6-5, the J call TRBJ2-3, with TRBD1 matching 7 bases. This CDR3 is CASSRDRYDTQYF. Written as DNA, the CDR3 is TGTGCCAGCAGCAGGGACAGATATGATACGCAGTATTTT.